This is a list of T cell receptor beta chains from one sample in a study of blood T cell repertoires in COVID-19. The method was immunoSEQ multiplex PCR; TCRdb's version includes in-frame clones alone and lacks a portion of them. The table has around 200,000 clones, just under 90% seen once. The sample consisted of peripheral blood. The receptors here all came from a man aged 55 to 70 who had recovered from COVID-19. Each CDR3 is given with its conserved first and last residue. The D gene is left open where the match is weak. Clone size is stated in some rows and not others, as once, few, many or a class when expanded.

-	TRBJ2-7	TRBV15	-	CATSRDSVRGWEQYF	TGTGCCACCAGCAGAGATTCAGTCAGGGGATGGGAGCAGTACTTC
-	TRBJ1-1	TRBV11-2	-	CASSLTRPGRQRNTEAFF	TGTGCCAGCAGCTTAACCCGCCCGGGTCGGCAGAGGAACACTGAAGCTTTCTTT
-	TRBJ1-2	TRBV6-1	TRBD1	CASSEGTGLYGYTF	TGTGCCAGCAGTGAGGGGACAGGGCTCTATGGCTACACCTTC
-	TRBJ2-3	TRBV5-1	TRBD2	CASNDGRAGDTQYF	TGCGCCAGCAATGACGGGAGGGCCGGGGATACGCAGTATTTT
-	TRBJ1-5	TRBV18	-	CASSLDSPNQPQHF	TGTGCCAGCTCATTGGACAGCCCTAATCAGCCCCAGCATTTT
-	TRBJ2-2	TRBV3-1/TRBV3-2	-	CASSQGSRDGELFF	TGTGCCAGCAGCCAGGGGAGTAGGGACGGGGAGCTGTTTTTT
-	TRBJ1-1	TRBV9	TRBD1	CASSVVGTGALEAFF	TGTGCCAGCAGCGTAGTAGGGACAGGGGCTCTTGAAGCTTTCTTT
-	TRBJ1-1	TRBV10-2	-	CASSVPAGGGARNTEAFF	TGCGCCAGCAGTGTGCCCGCGGGGGGTGGGGCAAGGAACACTGAAGCTTTCTTT
-	TRBJ1-1	TRBV2	TRBD1	CATSQGQGWTEAFF	TGTGCCACTTCGCAAGGACAGGGCTGGACTGAAGCTTTCTTT
-	TRBJ2-7	TRBV18	-	CASSPGGLPYEQYF	TGTGCCAGCTCACCCGGGGGGCTACCCTACGAGCAGTACTTC
few	TRBJ1-1	TRBV5-5	-	CASSFGTNTEAFF	TGTGCCAGCAGCTTCGGGACAAACACTGAAGCTTTCTTT
-	TRBJ2-1	TRBV7-3	TRBD2	CASSPWTSGYNEQFF	TGTGCCAGCAGCCCTTGGACTAGCGGTTACAATGAGCAGTTCTTC
-	TRBJ1-2	TRBV7-2	-	CASSQRGPYGYTF	TGTGCCAGCAGCCAACGGGGTCCCTATGGCTACACCTTC
-	TRBJ2-4	TRBV27	-	CASSFFGRTKNIQYF	TGTGCCAGCAGTTTCTTCGGTAGAACCAAAAACATTCAGTACTTC